The clone carrying this TCR beta chain came up a few times. The sample comes from a study of human T cells and chemical hapten exposure. From the 5' RACE reads, TCRdb called clonotypes with MiXCR, one entry per CDR3 protein. The sample holds about 120,000 distinct CDR3 sequences, 19% seen once. Germline CDR1 and CDR2: MGHDK and SYGVNS. V lost 3 bases and J lost 4, with 12 bases in between. This CDR3 is 14 amino acids long. Unfractionated whole blood yielded the extracted total RNA. This receptor was obtained from a human donor in good health. This chain links TRBV25-1 with TRBJ1-2; D not certain. The CDR3, as DNA: TGTGCCAGCAGTGAGGCCAGTTTCGGCTATGGCTACACCTTC. Amino acids: CASSEASFGYGYTF.